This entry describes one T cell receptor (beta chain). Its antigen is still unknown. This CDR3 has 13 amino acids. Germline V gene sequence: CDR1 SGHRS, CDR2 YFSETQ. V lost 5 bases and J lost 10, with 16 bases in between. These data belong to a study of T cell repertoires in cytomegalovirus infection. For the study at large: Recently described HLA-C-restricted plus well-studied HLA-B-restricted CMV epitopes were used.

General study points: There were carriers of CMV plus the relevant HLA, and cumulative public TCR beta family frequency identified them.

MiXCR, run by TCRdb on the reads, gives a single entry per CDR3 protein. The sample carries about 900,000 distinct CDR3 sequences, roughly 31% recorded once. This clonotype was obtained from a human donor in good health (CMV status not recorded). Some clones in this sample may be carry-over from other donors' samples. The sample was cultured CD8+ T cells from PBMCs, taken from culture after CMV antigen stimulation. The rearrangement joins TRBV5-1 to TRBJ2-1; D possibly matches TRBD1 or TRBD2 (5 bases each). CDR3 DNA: TGCGCCAGCAGGTCTCCCGGAGAGGGGGAGCAGTTCTTC. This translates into CASRSPGEGEQFF.